The T cell receptor (beta chain) described here comes from a study of T-cell memory formation after mild COVID-19. General observations from the study: Certain responding clones were present in pre-infection memory, suggesting participation of cross-reactive memory. The SARS-CoV-2 specificity of second-wave clones reaching peak at day 37 remained unverified.

This clonotype was seen a handful of times. Its target is unknown. Libraries for TCRalpha and TCRbeta carried sample barcodes and unique molecular identifiers via 5'RACE. TCRdb ran MiXCR on the 5' RACE reads and lists one entry per CDR3 protein. The sample has about 540,000 distinct CDR3 sequences, roughly 20% seen once. This TCR was recovered from an adult woman who had mild COVID-19 (a few samples of this study predate the infection). Cell type and time point are not known. The sequencing sample was made of PBMCs or a T cell subset sorted from them (not recorded which).

The CDR3 nucleotides read TGCGCCAGCAGCTTGGCTCAACAGGCCGGAAACACCATATATTTT. Translation: CASSLAQQAGNTIYF. The J gene is TRBJ1-3, the V gene TRBV5-1; possibly TRBD1 for D (5 bases). This CDR3 is built from 15 residues. Germline CDR1 and CDR2: SGHRS and YFSETQ. Trimming shortened V by 0 bases and J by 4 bases, and 11 bases separated the two germline ends.